These 12 T cell receptor beta chains share one sample of origin, sequenced in a study of T cell repertoires in cytomegalovirus infection. Via MiXCR, TCRdb re-called the reads, giving one row per CDR3 protein. The repertoire holds more than 400,000 distinct CDR3 sequences, with approximately 25% as singletons. The specimen sequenced was PBMCs. These receptors were collected from a human donor in good health (CMV status not recorded). Some clones in this sample may be carry-over from other donors' samples.

V gene TRBV18 combines with J gene TRBJ2-4, with D maybe TRBD2 (5 bases). The V end was cut by 2 bases, the J end by 6 bases, with 14 bases between. This CDR3 is 15 amino acids long. Germline assignment: CDR1 KGHSH and CDR2 LQKENI. The CDR3 sequence is CASSPSSLARNIQYF. The CDR3 coding sequence is TGTGCCAGCTCACCAAGTAGTCTAGCAAGAAACATTCAGTACTTC.

The table lists this clonotype with a few counts. V usage is TRBV7-3 and J usage is TRBJ2-1; 7 bases agree with TRBD1. The CDR3 length is 15 residues. CDR1 is SGHTA and CDR2 is FQGTGA in the germline V gene. V dropped 4 bases and J dropped 2; count of bases not matched to a gene: 5. CDR3 DNA: TGTGCCAGCAGCTACCGGGACAGCACCTACAATGAGCAGTTCTTC. Encoded protein: CASSYRDSTYNEQFF.

Many counts were recorded for this clonotype. The V gene is TRBV7-2, the J gene TRBJ1-5; no firm D call. Trimming cost V 3 bases and J 6 bases, with 12 bases left between them. The CDR3 extends over 14 amino acids. The germline gives CDR1 SGHTA, CDR2 FQGNSA. CDR3 nucleotides: TGTGCCAGCAGCTTTAGGGTCGGCGGTCAGCCCCAGCATTTT. Its translation is CASSFRVGGQPQHF.

The chain uses TRBV29-1 and TRBJ2-7; D uncertain. Trimming took off 6 bases at V and 3 bases at J, with 12 bases between the two ends. CDR1 and CDR2 (germline): SQVTM, ANQGSEA. This CDR3 region has 12 residues. The DNA of the CDR3 is TGCAGCGTCAACGGGCGTGACTACGAGCAGTACTTC. It translates to CSVNGRDYEQYF.

This clonotype was detected ten times or more. J is TRBJ1-5 and V is TRBV7-8; D may be TRBD1 (6 bases). Germline loops: CDR1 SGHVS, CDR2 FQNEAQ. Between the trimmed V and J ends, which lost 2 bases and 0 bases, there was a span of 11 bases. CDR3 size: 16 residues. The CDR3 DNA sequence: TGTGCCAGCAGCTTACGCGGGGACACTAGCAATCAGCCCCAGCATTTT. It is translated as CASSLRGDTSNQPQHF. Filled out from reference TRBV7-8 and TRBJ1-5, the complete variable domain reads GAGVSQSPRYKVAKRGQDVALRCDPISGHVSLFWYQQALGQGPEFLTYFQNEAQLDKSGLPSDRFFAERPEGSVSTLKIQRTQQEDSAVYLCASSLRGDTSNQPQHFGDGTRLSIL.

The rearrangement uses TRBV10-2 and TRBJ2-7; weak D call: TRBD1 (6 bases). The length of the CDR3 is 14 residues. Germline V lookup: CDR1 WSHSY, CDR2 SAAADI. The CDR3 protein is CASRELGQTYEQYV. The CDR3 nucleotides read TGCGCCAGCAGAGAGTTAGGACAGACTTACGAGCAGTACGTC.

V usage is TRBV28 and J usage is TRBJ1-6; D not resolved. Trimming removed 10 bases at V and 7 bases at J, with 14 bases between. Germline values: CDR1 MDHEN, CDR2 SYDVKM. This CDR3 spans 13 amino acids. CDR3 sequence: CATSGLLNSPLHF. In DNA form, the CDR3 reads TGTGCCACCTCGGGCCTCTTAAATTCACCCCTCCACTTT.

The chain combines TRBV28 with TRBJ2-1; D might be TRBD2 (6 bases). Looked up from germline, CDR1 is MDHEN and CDR2 is SYDVKM. This CDR3 is built from 15 residues. Between the trimmed V and J ends, which lost 6 bases and 4 bases, there was a span of 16 bases. In DNA form, the CDR3 reads TGTGCCAGCAGGGGAGCGGGCACACCTTACAATGAGCAGTTCTTC. Its translation is CASRGAGTPYNEQFF. The whole variable domain, filled in from reference TRBV28 and TRBJ2-1, reads DVKVTQSSRYLVKRTGEKVFLECVQDMDHENMFWYRQDPGLGLRLIYFSYDVKMKEKGDIPEGYSVSREKKERFSLILESASTNQTSMYLCASRGAGTPYNEQFFGPGTRLTVL.

This sequence joins TRBV18 and TRBJ1-1; perhaps TRBD1 as D (5 bases). Trimming stripped 6 bases from V and 2 bases from J, with 13 bases between. CDR1 KGHSH and CDR2 LQKENI come from the germline V gene. CDR3 length: 14 residues. The CDR3 reads CASSRGQTNTEAFF. The CDR3 nucleotides are TGTGCCAGCTCCCGCGGACAAACCAACACTGAAGCTTTCTTT.

This clonotype was recorded a few times. This rearrangement joins TRBV2 to TRBJ2-3; D not resolved. This CDR3 has 11 residues. Germline V gene sequence: CDR1 SNHLY, CDR2 FYNNEI. V lost 2 bases to trimming and J lost 6 bases, with 3 bases between them. The CDR3 spells CASSELDTQYF. In DNA form, the CDR3 reads TGTGCCAGCAGTGAACTTGATACGCAGTATTTT.

The sample holds many counts of this clonotype. The chain carries TRBV7-2 and TRBJ2-2, with D unresolved. Trimming removed 5 bases from V and 5 bases from J, with 15 bases in between. The germline V gene encodes CDR1 SGHTA and CDR2 FQGNSA. This CDR3 spans 15 amino acids. CDR3 coding DNA: TGTGCCAGCAGCCTACGTCAGTGGGGTACCGGGGAGCTGTTTTTT. Translated: CASSLRQWGTGELFF.

The chain is built from TRBV11-3 and TRBJ2-1, with a weak D call TRBD2 (6 bases). The germline V and J ends were trimmed by 4 bases and 5 bases, with 9 bases remaining between them. CDR1 SGHNT and CDR2 YENEEA come from the germline V gene. The CDR3 totals 13 residues. The CDR3 DNA is TGTGCCAGCAGCTCCACTAGCAACAATGAGCAGTTCTTC. Translated, it gives CASSSTSNNEQFF.